The 18 T cell receptor beta chains below were found in one sample sequenced in a study of blood T cell repertoires in COVID-19. Using immunoSEQ multiplex PCR, the repertoire was profiled, and TCRdb retains in-frame clones only, with some absent. The sample consists of 110,000 or so clones, roughly 80% of them appearing once. Source material: peripheral blood. The receptors were gathered from a man between 65 and 80 years old with acute or convalescent COVID-19.

The chain uses TRBV7-7 and TRBJ2-3; 7 nucleotides align to TRBD2. The CDR3 totals 16 residues. CDR1 SSHAT and CDR2 FNYEAQ come from the germline V gene (reference sequence). After removal of 1 base from V and 1 base from J, the junction contained 5 bases not matched to a gene. CDR3 DNA sequence: TGTGCCAGCAGCTTAGGGGGGGGGAGCCGCACAGATACGCAGTATTTT. Its protein product is CASSLGGGSRTDTQYF.

The chain employs TRBV4-1 and TRBJ2-5; 7 positions agree with TRBD2. Germline CDR1 MGHRA, CDR2 YSYEKL. With V trimmed by 1 base and J by 7 bases, 12 bases remained unmatched. This CDR3 is 16 amino acids long. CDR3 nucleotide sequence: TGCGCCAGCAGCCAAGGACTAGCTGATGGAGGAGGGACCCAGTACTTC. Its protein product is CASSQGLADGGGTQYF.

The V gene is TRBV5-1, the J gene TRBJ2-7; 7 positions match TRBD1. CDR3 length: 15 amino acids. From germline, CDR1 is SGHRS and CDR2 YFSETQ. Trimming took 2 bases from V and 3 from J; bases not matched to a gene: 8. CDR3 in DNA: TGCGCCAGCAGCTTACAACCGGGACAGTACTACGAGCAGTACTTC. Amino acids: CASSLQPGQYYEQYF.

This clone was picked up a small number of times. The V gene is TRBV3-1 (or the pseudogene TRBV3-2), the J gene TRBJ1-3, with TRBD1 matching over 7 bases. Germline V gene lookup returns CDR1 LGHDT and CDR2 YNNKEL (reference sequence). Germline trimming cut 4 bases from V and 6 bases from J; bases unmatched to any gene: 9. This CDR3 is built from 15 residues. As DNA, the CDR3 is TGTGCCAGCAGCCCGGGGACAGCCAGCGCAAACACCATATATTTT. Translating it yields CASSPGTASANTIYF.

The chain combines TRBV27 with TRBJ1-2, with 10 bases fitting TRBD1. After removal of 6 bases from V and 5 bases from J, the junction contained 15 bases not matched to a gene. This CDR3 region has 17 residues. From germline, CDR1 is MNHEY and CDR2 SMNVEV (reference sequence). The CDR3 region has the DNA TGTGCCAGCAGGACATTATCCGGGACAGGGGTTCGATATGGCTACACCTTC. Translation: CASRTLSGTGVRYGYTF.

The chain couples TRBV9 to TRBJ2-1, with D possibly matching TRBD2 (6 bases). The CDR3 loop spans 17 amino acids. CDR1 and CDR2 (germline): SGDLS, YYNGEE. V was trimmed by 0 bases and J by 9 bases, leaving 22 bases between them. As DNA, the CDR3 is TGTGCCAGCAGCGTAGCGGGTAGGGCTAGCGTAGGGAGTGAGCAGTTCTTC. Translated: CASSVAGRASVGSEQFF.

The gene calls are TRBV28 and TRBJ2-7; 7 nucleotides align to TRBD2. The CDR3 runs to 16 residues. With V trimmed by 6 bases and J by 6 bases, 17 bases remained unmatched. Germline V gives CDR1 MDHEN, CDR2 SYDVKM. CDR3 DNA: TGTGCCAGCAGCCGCCCCAGAGGGGAGGGCCTAATCGAGCAGTACTTC. It specifies CASSRPRGEGLIEQYF.

This clone was detected only a few times. The CDR3 is CASSLMGGRTETQYF. CDR3 DNA sequence: TGTGCCAGCAGCCTGATGGGAGGACGGACCGAGACCCAGTACTTC. The chain is built from TRBV5-8 and TRBJ2-5; D is possibly TRBD2 (6 bases). Germline V gene sequence: CDR1 SGHTS, CDR2 YDEGEE. The CDR3 covers 15 residues. Trimming stripped 4 bases from V and 5 bases from J, with 18 bases between.

The CDR3 region is CASSRTSGRNTGELFF. The CDR3 bases are TGTGCCAGCAGTAGGACTAGCGGGAGGAACACCGGGGAGCTGTTTTTT. V and J are TRBV2 and TRBJ2-2; TRBD2 matches 13 bases. This CDR3 has 16 residues. Germline V CDR1 and CDR2: SNHLY, FYNNEI. J was trimmed by 1 base and V by 5 bases; bases with no gene match: 1.

The V call is TRBV11-1, the J call TRBJ2-5; TRBD2 might be the D (6 bases). Germline V gene lookup returns CDR1 SGHAT and CDR2 FQDESV (reference sequence). The CDR3 has 12 amino acids. With 6 bases removed from V and 2 bases from J, the gap between germline ends came to 7 bases. DNA of the CDR3: TGTGCCAGCAGTCGGGGGCAAGAGACCCAGTACTTC. Translating gives CASSRGQETQYF.

The V call is TRBV29-1, the J call TRBJ1-1; TRBD1 might be the D (5 bases). Trimming removed 4 bases from V and 3 bases from J, with 9 bases in between. Germline CDR1 is SQVTM and CDR2 is ANQGSEA. The CDR3 consists of 12 residues. The CDR3 DNA reads TGCAGCGTTGCATGGGGCGACACTGAAGCTTTCTTT. Translated: CSVAWGDTEAFF.

The gene calls are TRBV15 and TRBJ2-1, with TRBD2 identical over 15 bases. Germline V gene sequence: CDR1 LNHNV, CDR2 YYDKDF (reference sequence). V was pared by 3 bases and J by 7 bases, with 7 bases of the junction left unmatched. The CDR3 is 17 amino acids. CDR3 coding DNA: TGTGCCACCAGCAGGCGGACTAGCGGGGGGGCTAGAAATGAGCAGTTCTTC. It is translated as CATSRRTSGGARNEQFF.

The chain carries TRBV5-5 and TRBJ1-5; TRBD1 agrees at 7 bases. The CDR3 runs to 15 residues. CDR1 is SGHKS, CDR2 YYEKEE, per germline (reference sequence). V dropped 4 bases and J dropped 0; count of bases not matched to a gene: 4. This CDR3 is CASSLRQGSNQPQHF. DNA of the CDR3: TGTGCCAGCAGCCTTCGACAGGGTAGCAATCAGCCCCAGCATTTT.

The chain joins TRBV3-1 (or the pseudogene TRBV3-2) to TRBJ1-5, with a tentative D call TRBD1 (5 bases). Germline V gives CDR1 LGHDT, CDR2 YNNKEL (reference sequence). With 1 base removed from V and 5 bases from J, the gap between germline ends came to 12 bases. The CDR3 consists of 15 residues. In DNA, the CDR3 is TGTGCCAGCAGCCAAGGCCACGGGGGGGATCAGCCCCAGCATTTT. It is translated as CASSQGHGGDQPQHF.

The gene calls are TRBV11-3 and TRBJ2-5; D remains unclear. This CDR3 region has 13 residues. The V gene lost 5 bases and the J gene lost 5 bases, with 12 bases spanning the gap. Germline V gene data show CDR1 as SGHNT and CDR2 as YENEEA. In DNA, the CDR3 is TGTGCCAGCAGCGTAATATTCGGGGAGACCCAGTACTTC. This codes for CASSVIFGETQYF. The full variable domain, in which reference TRBV11-3 and TRBJ2-5 provide the parts outside the CDR3, is EAGVVQSPRYKIIEKKQPVAFWCNPISGHNTLYWYLQNLGQGPELLIRYENEEAVDDSQLPKDRFSAERLKGVDSTLKIQPAELGDSAVYLCASSVIFGETQYFGPGTRLLVL.

This chain links TRBV6-6 with TRBJ1-5, with D possibly being TRBD1 (5 bases). Germline CDR1 reads MNHNY; CDR2 reads SVGAGI (reference sequence). The CDR3 extends over 14 amino acids. Trimming shortened V by 7 bases and J by 11 bases, and 21 bases separated the two germline ends. The CDR3 bases are TGTGCCAGCACTCGGACGGCGCAAACGGGGGCCCAGCATTTT. Translated: CASTRTAQTGAQHF.

J is TRBJ2-5 and V is TRBV5-4; TRBD2 might be the D (7 bases). In germline, CDR1 is SGHNT, CDR2 YYREEE (reference sequence). The CDR3 length is 14 residues. The V end lost 4 bases, the J end lost 4 bases, and 14 bases lay between the germline ends. The CDR3 nucleotides are TGTGCCAGCAGCCCCAATGGGGGGGCAGAGACCCAGTACTTC. It translates to CASSPNGGAETQYF. Full variable domain (missing parts from reference TRBV5-4 and TRBJ2-5): ETGVTQSPTHLIKTRGQQVTLRCSSQSGHNTVSWYQQALGQGPQFIFQYYREEENGRGNFPPRFSGLQFPNYSSELNVNALELDDSALYLCASSPNGGAETQYFGPGTRLLVL.

CDR3 nucleotides: TGTGCCAGCAGCGTAGGACAGCTCTACAATGAGCAGTTCTTC. Translation: CASSVGQLYNEQFF. This rearrangement joins TRBV9 to TRBJ2-1; perhaps TRBD1 as D (5 bases). The CDR3 is 14 amino acids. The ends were cut back, 0 bases at V and 3 bases at J, with 7 bases in the middle. Germline V lookup: CDR1 SGDLS, CDR2 YYNGEE. Full variable domain (remainder filled in from reference TRBV9 and TRBJ2-1): DSGVTQTPKHLITATGQRVTLRCSPRSGDLSVYWYQQSLDQGLQFLIQYYNGEERAKGNILERFSAQQFPDLHSELNLSSLELGDSALYFCASSVGQLYNEQFFGPGTRLTVL.